This T cell receptor beta chain was profiled in a study of T cell changes during pregnancy in multiple sclerosis. The CDR3 has 19 residues. V shed 6 bases, J shed 4 bases, and the junction held 20 bases outside the gene matches. The germline CDR1 and CDR2 sequences are LNHDA and SQIVND (reference sequence). Only in-frame clones appear in the TCRdb table, and some are missing; sequencing was by immunoSEQ multiplex PCR. The sample comprises approximately 47,000 clones, about 94% of which are singletons, and over 0.45% rests with the top ten. The chain combines TRBV19 with TRBJ2-1; the match to TRBD2 covers 8 bases. The specimen was CD4+ T cells from peripheral blood mononuclear cells, collected in the first trimester of pregnancy. The sequence was obtained from a female donor with multiple sclerosis, enrolled in a pregnancy study. The CDR3: CASSQGGRGAFIFYNEQFF. The CDR3 region has the DNA TGTGCCAGTAGCCAAGGCGGGCGGGGGGCCTTTATATTTTACAATGAGCAGTTCTTC. The full variable domain, with the rest looked up from reference TRBV19 and TRBJ2-1, is DGGITQSPKYLFRKEGQNVTLSCEQNLNHDAMYWYRQDPGQGLRLIYYSQIVNDFQKGDIAEGYSVSREKKESFPLTVTSAQKNPTAFYLCASSQGGRGAFIFYNEQFFGPGTRLTVL.